A single sample gave rise to the 2 T cell receptor beta chains below, sequenced in a study of blood T cell repertoires in COVID-19. Generated by immunoSEQ multiplex PCR, the TCRdb table keeps only in-frame clones and is missing some. The sample lists approximately 150,000 clones; over 70% were seen once. Sequenced input: PBMCs or T cells enriched from blood (not recorded which). The receptors shown here come from a man in his 60s who had recovered from COVID-19.

This clone was counted between two and nine times. V usage is TRBV5-4 and J usage is TRBJ2-7, with TRBD1 matching over 9 bases. This CDR3 region has 17 residues. The germline V gene encodes CDR1 SGHNT and CDR2 YYREEE (reference sequence). With V trimmed by 0 bases and J by 0 bases, 7 bases remained unmatched. This CDR3 reads CASSLAQGTGISYEQYF. CDR3 DNA: TGTGCCAGCAGCTTGGCTCAGGGGACAGGGATCTCCTACGAGCAGTACTTC.

This chain joins TRBV4-2 and TRBJ2-1; D possibly corresponds to TRBD2 (6 bases). The germline V gene has CDR1 LGHNA and CDR2 YNFKEQ. The V gene lost 5 bases and the J gene lost 7 bases, with 24 bases spanning the gap. This CDR3 region has 17 residues. The CDR3 DNA sequence: TGTGCCAGCAGCGTTGCCAACTTAGGCGCCAGCGGGAATGAGCAGTTCTTC. It codes for CASSVANLGASGNEQFF.